This T cell receptor (beta chain) was sequenced for a study of T cell clonality in common variable immunodeficiency. Study outcomes and limitations: Compared with healthy controls, CVID subjects showed increased TCRbeta clonality, mostly in about a third. CVID subjects shared fewer TCRbeta clones than healthy controls did.

Both groups were predominantly of Caucasian heritage. Profiled with immunoSEQ multiplex PCR; TCRdb holds only in-frame clones, not every one. The table lists more than 35,000 clones, with no singletons. This clone was counted many times. Antigen specificity is unknown. The sequence runs out 3 residues before the end of the CDR3; the remainder is reconstructed from the germline J gene. The germline gives CDR1 SNHLY, CDR2 FYNNEI. V lost 4 bases to trimming and J lost 0 bases, with 10 bases between them. The CDR3 length is 15 residues. The receptor was isolated from a person aged 18 to 70 in good health. The chain is built from TRBV2 and TRBJ1-5; maybe TRBD1 (5 bases). The sequenced sample was peripheral blood mononuclear cells. The covered CDR3 bases are TGTGCCAGCAGTGCGAGGGGAAATAGCAATCAGCCC. Its translation is CASSARGNSNQP. The CDR3 in full is CASSARGNSNQPQHF.